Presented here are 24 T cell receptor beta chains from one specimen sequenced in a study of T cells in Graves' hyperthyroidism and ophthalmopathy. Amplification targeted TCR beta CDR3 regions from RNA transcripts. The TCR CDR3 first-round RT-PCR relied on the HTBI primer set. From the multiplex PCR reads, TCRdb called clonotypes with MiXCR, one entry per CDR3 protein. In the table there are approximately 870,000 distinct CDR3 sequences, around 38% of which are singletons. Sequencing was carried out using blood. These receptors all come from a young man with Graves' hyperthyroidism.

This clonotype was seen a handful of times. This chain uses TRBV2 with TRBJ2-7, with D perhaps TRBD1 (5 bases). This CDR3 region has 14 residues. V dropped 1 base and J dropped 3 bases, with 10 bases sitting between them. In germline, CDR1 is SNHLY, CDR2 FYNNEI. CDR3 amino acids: CASSEEGVSYEQYF. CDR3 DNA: TGTGCCAGCAGTGAAGAAGGGGTGAGCTACGAGCAGTACTTC.

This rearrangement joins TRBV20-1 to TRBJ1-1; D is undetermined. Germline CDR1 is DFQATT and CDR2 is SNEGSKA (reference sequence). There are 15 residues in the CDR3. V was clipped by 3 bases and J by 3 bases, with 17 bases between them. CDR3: CSARTWEGRDTEAFF. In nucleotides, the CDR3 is TGCAGTGCTAGGACCTGGGAGGGAAGGGACACTGAAGCTTTCTTT.

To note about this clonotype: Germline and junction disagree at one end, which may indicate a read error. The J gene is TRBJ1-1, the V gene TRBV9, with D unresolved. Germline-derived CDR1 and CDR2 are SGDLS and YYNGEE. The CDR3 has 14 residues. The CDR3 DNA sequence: TGTGCCAGCAGCCAAGATTTGTCGGACTTGCGGACTCTCTTT. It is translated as CASSQDLSDLRTLF. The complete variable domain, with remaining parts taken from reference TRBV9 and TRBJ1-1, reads DSGVTQTPKHLITATGQRVTLRCSPRSGDLSVYWYQQSLDQGLQFLIQYYNGEERAKGNILERFSAQQFPDLHSELNLSSLELGDSALYFCASSQDLSDLRTLFGQGTRLTVV.

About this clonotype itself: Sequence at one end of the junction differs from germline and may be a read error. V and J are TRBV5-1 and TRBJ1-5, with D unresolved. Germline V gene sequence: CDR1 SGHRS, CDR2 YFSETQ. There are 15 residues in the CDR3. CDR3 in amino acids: CASSLAGQYNRPQHF. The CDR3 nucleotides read TGCGCCAGCAGCTTGGCCGGGCAGTACAATCGGCCCCAGCATTTT.

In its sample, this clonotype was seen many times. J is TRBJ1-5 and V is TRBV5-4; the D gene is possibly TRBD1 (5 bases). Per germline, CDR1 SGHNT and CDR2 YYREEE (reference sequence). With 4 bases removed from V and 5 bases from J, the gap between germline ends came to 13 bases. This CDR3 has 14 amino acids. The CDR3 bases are TGTGCCAGCAGCCGGGACGGTGGAGATCAGCCCCAGCATTTT. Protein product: CASSRDGGDQPQHF.

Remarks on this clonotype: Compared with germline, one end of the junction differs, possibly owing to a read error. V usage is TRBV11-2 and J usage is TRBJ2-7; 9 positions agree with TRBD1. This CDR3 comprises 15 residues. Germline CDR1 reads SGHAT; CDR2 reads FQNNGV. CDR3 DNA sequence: TGTGCCAGCAGCGCGGACAGGGGAAGCTCCTACGGGCAGTACTTC. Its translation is CASSADRGSSYGQYF.

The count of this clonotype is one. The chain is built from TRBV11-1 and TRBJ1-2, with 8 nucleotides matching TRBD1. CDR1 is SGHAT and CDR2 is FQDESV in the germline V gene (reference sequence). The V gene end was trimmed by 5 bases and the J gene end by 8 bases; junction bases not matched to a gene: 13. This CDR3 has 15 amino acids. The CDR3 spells CASSRTGSGGNGYTF. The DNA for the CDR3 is TGTGCCAGCAGCCGGACAGGGAGTGGGGGAAACGGCTACACCTTC.

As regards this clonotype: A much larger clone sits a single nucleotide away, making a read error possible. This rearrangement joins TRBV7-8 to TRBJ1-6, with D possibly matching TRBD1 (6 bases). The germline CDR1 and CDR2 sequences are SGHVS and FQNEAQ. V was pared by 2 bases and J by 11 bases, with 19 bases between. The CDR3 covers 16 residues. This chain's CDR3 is CASSLRSAGQNPPLHF. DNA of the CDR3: TGTGCCAGCAGCTTACGGTCGGCCGGACAGAATCCACCCCTCCACTTT.

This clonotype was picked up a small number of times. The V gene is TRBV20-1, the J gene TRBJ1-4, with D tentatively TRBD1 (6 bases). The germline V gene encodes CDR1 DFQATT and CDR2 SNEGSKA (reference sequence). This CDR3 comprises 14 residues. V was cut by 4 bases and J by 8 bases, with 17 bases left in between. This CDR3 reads CSATQGGTEEKLFF. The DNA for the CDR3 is TGCAGTGCTACACAGGGAGGAACGGAAGAAAAACTGTTTTTT.

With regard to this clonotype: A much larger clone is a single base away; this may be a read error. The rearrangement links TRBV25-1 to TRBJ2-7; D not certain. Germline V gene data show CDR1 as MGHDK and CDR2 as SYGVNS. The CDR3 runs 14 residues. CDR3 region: CAGSEYYSAYEQYF. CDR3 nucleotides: TGTGCCGGCAGTGAATATTACTCCGCCTACGAGCAGTACTTC.

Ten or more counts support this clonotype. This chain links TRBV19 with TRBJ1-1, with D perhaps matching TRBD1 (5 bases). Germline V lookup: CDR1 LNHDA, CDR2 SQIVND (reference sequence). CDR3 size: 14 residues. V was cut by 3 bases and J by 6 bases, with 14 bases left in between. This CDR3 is CASSIVEGASEAFF. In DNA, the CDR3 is TGTGCCAGTAGTATCGTTGAAGGGGCGTCTGAAGCTTTCTTT.

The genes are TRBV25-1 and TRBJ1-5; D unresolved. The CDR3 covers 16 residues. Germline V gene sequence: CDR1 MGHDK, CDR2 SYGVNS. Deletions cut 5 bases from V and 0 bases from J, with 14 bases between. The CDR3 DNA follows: TGTGCCAGCAGTTTGTACCGTATCTATAGCAATCAGCCCCAGCATTTT. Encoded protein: CASSLYRIYSNQPQHF.

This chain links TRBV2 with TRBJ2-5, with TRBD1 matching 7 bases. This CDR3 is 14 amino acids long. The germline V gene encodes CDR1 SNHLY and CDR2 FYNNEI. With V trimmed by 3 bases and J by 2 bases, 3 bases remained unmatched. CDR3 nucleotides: TGTGCCAGCAGTGACGAGACAGGGCAAGAGACCCAGTACTTC. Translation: CASSDETGQETQYF.

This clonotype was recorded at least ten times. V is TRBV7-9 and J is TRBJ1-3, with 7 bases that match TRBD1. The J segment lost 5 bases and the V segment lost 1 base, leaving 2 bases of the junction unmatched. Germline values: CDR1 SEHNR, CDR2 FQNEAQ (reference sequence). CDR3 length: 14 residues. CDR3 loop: CASSLEGQRNTIYF. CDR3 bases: TGTGCCAGCAGCTTAGAGGGACAGCGAAACACCATATATTTT.

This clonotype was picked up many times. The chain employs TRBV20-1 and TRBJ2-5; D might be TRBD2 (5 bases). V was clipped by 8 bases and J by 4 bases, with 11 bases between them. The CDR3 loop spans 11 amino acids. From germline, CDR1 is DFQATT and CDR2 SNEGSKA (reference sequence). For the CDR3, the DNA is TGCAGTAGCGGAAAGGCAGAGACCCAGTACTTC. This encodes CSSGKAETQYF.

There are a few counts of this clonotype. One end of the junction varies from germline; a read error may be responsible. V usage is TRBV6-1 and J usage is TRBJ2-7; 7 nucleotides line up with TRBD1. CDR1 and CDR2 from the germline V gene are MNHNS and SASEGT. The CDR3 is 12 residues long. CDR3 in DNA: TGTGCCAGCGAAGGACAGGCCCACGAGCGGTACTTC. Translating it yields CASEGQAHERYF.

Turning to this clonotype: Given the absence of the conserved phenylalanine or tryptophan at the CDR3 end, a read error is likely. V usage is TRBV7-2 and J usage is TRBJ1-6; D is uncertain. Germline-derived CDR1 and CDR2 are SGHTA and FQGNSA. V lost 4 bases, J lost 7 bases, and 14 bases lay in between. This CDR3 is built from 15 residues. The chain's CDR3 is CASSSSRNGNSPLHL. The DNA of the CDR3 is TGTGCCAGCAGCTCTTCGAGGAATGGGAATTCACCCCTCCACCTT.

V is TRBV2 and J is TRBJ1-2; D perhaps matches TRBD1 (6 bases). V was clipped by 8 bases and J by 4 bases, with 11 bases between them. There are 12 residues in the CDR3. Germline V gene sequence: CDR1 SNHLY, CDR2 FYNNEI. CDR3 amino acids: CASVAGAYGYTF. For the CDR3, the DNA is TGTGCCAGCGTTGCGGGGGCCTATGGCTACACCTTC.

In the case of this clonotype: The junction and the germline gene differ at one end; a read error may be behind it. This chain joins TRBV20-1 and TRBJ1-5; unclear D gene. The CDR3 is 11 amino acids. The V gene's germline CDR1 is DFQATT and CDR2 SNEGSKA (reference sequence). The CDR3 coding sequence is TGCAGTGCTAGGGGATTTCAGCTCCAGCATTTT. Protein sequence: CSARGFQLQHF.

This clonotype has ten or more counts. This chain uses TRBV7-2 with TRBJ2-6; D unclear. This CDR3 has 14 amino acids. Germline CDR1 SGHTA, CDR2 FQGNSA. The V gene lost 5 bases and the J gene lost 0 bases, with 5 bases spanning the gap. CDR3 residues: CASSGNSGANVLTF. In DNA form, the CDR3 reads TGTGCCAGCAGCGGTAACTCTGGGGCCAACGTCCTGACTTTC.

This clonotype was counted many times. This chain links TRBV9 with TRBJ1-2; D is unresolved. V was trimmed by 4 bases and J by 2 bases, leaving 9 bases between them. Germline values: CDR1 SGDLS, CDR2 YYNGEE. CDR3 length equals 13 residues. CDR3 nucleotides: TGTGCCAGCAGCTCCGACACCAACTATGGCTACACCTTC. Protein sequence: CASSSDTNYGYTF.

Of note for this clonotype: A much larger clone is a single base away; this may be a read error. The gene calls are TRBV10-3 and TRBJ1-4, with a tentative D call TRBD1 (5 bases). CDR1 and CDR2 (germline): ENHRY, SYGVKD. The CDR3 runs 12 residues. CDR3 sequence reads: CASRDVDEKQFF. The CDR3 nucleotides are TGTGCCAGCAGGGACGTCGATGAAAAACAGTTTTTT.

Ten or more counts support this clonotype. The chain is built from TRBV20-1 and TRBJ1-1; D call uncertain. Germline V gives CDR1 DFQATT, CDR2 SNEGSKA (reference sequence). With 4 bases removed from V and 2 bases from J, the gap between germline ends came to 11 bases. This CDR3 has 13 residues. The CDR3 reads CSAKGPFNTEAFF. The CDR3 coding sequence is TGCAGTGCTAAGGGTCCGTTCAACACTGAAGCTTTCTTT.

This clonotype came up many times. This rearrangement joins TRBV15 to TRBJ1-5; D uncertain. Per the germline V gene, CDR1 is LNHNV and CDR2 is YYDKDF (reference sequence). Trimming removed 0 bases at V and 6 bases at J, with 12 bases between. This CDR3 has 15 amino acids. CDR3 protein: CATSRDRSGSQPQHF. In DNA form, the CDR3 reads TGTGCCACCAGCAGAGATCGGTCGGGGAGTCAGCCCCAGCATTTT.